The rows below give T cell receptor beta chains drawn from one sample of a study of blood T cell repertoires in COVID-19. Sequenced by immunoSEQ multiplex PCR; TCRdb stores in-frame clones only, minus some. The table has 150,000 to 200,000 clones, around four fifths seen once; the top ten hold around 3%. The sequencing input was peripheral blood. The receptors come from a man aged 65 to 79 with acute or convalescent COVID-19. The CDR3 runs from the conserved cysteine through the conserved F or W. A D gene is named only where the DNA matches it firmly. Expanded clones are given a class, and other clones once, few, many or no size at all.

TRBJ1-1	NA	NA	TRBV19	CASTGNTEAFF	TGTGCCAGTACGGGGAACACTGAAGCTTTCTTT
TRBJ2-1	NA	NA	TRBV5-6	CASSLEIGVNSNEQFF	TGTGCCAGCAGCTTGGAAATCGGGGTCAACAGCAATGAGCAGTTCTTC
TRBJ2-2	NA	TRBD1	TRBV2	CASRLQGHTGELFF	TGTGCCAGCAGATTACAGGGGCACACCGGGGAGCTGTTTTTT
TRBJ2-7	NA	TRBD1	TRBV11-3	CASSWGQGAEQYF	TGTGCCAGCAGCTGGGGACAGGGGGCCGAGCAGTACTTC
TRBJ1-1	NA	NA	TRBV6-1	CASSETPTGNTEAFF	TGTGCCAGCAGTGAAACTCCGACAGGGAACACTGAAGCTTTCTTT
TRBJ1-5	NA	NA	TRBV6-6	CATEQDYSNQPQHF	TGTGCCACCGAACAGGACTATAGCAATCAGCCCCAGCATTTT
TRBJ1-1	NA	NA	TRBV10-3	CAISETQSTEAFF	TGTGCCATCAGTGAGACACAGAGCACTGAAGCTTTCTTT
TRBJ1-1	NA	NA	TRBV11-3	CASSLEAGQRAGNTEAFF	TGTGCCAGCAGCTTAGAGGCGGGTCAGAGGGCTGGAAACACTGAAGCTTTCTTT
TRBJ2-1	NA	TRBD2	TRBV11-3	CASNGLAGYNEQFF	TGTGCCAGCAACGGACTAGCGGGGTACAATGAGCAGTTCTTC
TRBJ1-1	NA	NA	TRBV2	CASRTGMNTEAFF	TGTGCCAGCAGGACGGGTATGAACACTGAAGCTTTCTTT
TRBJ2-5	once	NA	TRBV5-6	CASSLGGAETQYF	TGTGCCAGCAGCTTAGGGGGTGCAGAGACCCAGTACTTC
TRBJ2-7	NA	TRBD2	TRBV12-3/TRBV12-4	CASRSGGYEQYF	TGTGCCAGCAGATCGGGGGGTTACGAGCAGTACTTC
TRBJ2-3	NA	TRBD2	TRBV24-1	CATSDSGQQRGRDTQYF	TGTGCCACCAGTGACTCAGGCCAGCAGCGGGGGAGGGATACGCAGTATTTT
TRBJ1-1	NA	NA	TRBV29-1	CSVETGKAFF	TGCAGCGTTGAAACAGGTAAAGCTTTCTTT
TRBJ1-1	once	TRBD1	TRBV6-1	CASSETGGLTEAFF	TGTGCCAGCAGTGAGACAGGGGGCCTGACTGAAGCTTTCTTT
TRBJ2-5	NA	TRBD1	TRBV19	CASSTGSGETQYF	TGTGCCAGCTCGACAGGGAGCGGTGAGACCCAGTACTTC
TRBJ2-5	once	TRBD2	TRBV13	CASSSAAPGGWETQYF	TGTGCCAGCAGCTCAGCGGCGCCCGGGGGGTGGGAGACCCAGTACTTC
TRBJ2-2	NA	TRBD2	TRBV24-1	CATSEPSAGGYTGELFF	TGTGCCACCAGTGAGCCCTCAGCGGGAGGTTACACCGGGGAGCTGTTTTTT
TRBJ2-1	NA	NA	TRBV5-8	CASSVGQAGLVAYYEQFF	TGTGCCAGCAGCGTCGGACAGGCGGGACTAGTAGCGTACTATGAGCAGTTCTTC
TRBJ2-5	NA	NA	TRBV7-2	CASSLTYSSQETQYF	TGTGCCAGCAGCTTGACGTACAGTTCCCAAGAGACCCAGTACTTC
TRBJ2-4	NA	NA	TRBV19	CASSLTGENIQYF	TGTGCCAGTAGCCTGACGGGGGAGAACATTCAGTACTTC
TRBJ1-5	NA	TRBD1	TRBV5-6	CASSFGTGDDQPQHF	TGTGCCAGCAGCTTTGGGACAGGGGATGATCAGCCCCAGCATTTT
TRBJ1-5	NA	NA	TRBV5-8	CASIRSGSQHF	TGTGCCAGCATCCGATCCGGGTCCCAGCATTTT
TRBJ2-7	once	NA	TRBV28	CASSLPPGERAYEQYF	TGTGCCAGCAGTTTACCCCCAGGGGAGCGAGCCTACGAGCAGTACTTC
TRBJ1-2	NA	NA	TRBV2	CASSGGTSGYGYTF	TGTGCCAGCAGTGGGGGGACTAGCGGATATGGCTACACCTTC
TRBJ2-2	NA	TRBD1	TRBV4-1	CASSQRTGGRQGRTGELFF	TGCGCCAGCAGCCAACGGACAGGAGGTAGACAGGGCAGGACCGGGGAGCTGTTTTTT
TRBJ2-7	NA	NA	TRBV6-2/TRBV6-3	CASSYGSGWAYEQYF	TGTGCCAGCAGTTACGGGAGCGGGTGGGCCTACGAGCAGTACTTC
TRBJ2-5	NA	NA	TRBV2	CASTLRGGGETQYF	TGTGCCAGCACCCTGAGGGGGGGCGGAGAGACCCAGTACTTC